This TCR beta chain was documented in a study of blood T cell repertoires in COVID-19. Data came from immunoSEQ multiplex PCR; TCRdb stores just in-frame clones and leaves some out. The data hold 180,000 or so clones, with roughly 80% observed a single time. Participants' own reports of clinical history determined their cohort assignment. The CDR3 spans 15 residues. Trimming took 5 bases from V and 13 from J, leaving 24 bases between them. CDR1 is SGHAT, CDR2 FQNNGV, per germline. Sequencing used PBMCs or T cells enriched from blood (not recorded which). This sequence joins TRBV11-2 and TRBJ2-1; D possibly corresponds to TRBD2 (7 bases). This sequence was found in a man in his 60s who had been exposed to COVID-19. CDR3 in DNA: TGTGCCAGCAGCCTCACGGGGGCTTCGCGGGAGCTACAGTTCTTC. Translated: CASSLTGASRELQFF.